This record covers a single T cell receptor beta chain. The antigen is undetermined. Extracted from the samples, RNA was reverse transcribed into cDNA to serve as the sequencing template. Repertoires were generated with immunoSEQ multiplex PCR, while TCRdb's copy carries only in-frame clones and drops some. The profile shows about 130,000 clones, around 50% of them singletons. Noted treatment: oral pan-JAK inhibitor, 5-10 mg twice daily. This sample was included in a study of CD8+ T cells in alopecia areata. Study background: Each of the treated patients was given oral tofacitinib, 5 to 10 mg twice daily, for moderate-to-severe alopecia areata.

The study's findings and limits: One nonresponder makes the tie between baseline CD8+ expansion and response uncertain.

Germline CDR1 SGHDT, CDR2 YYEEEE. The CDR3 extends over 12 amino acids. Between the trimmed V and J ends, which lost 6 bases and 2 bases, there was a span of 9 bases. The chain has TRBV5-6 and TRBJ2-7; a weak D match, TRBD2 (5 bases). The sequence was obtained from a human donor with alopecia areata. The input for sequencing was CD8+ T cells sorted from blood, taken at week 4, from a patient treated with tofacitinib. The CDR3 nucleotides read TGTGCCAGCACCTCGGGGACCTACGAGCAGTACTTC. It codes for CASTSGTYEQYF.